Reported below is one TCR beta chain. These data are taken from a study of T-cell memory formation after mild COVID-19. TCRdb re-called the 5' RACE reads with MiXCR, one entry per CDR3 protein. The sample contains roughly 610,000 distinct CDR3 sequences, 17% of which appear only once. Sequenced input: PBMCs or a T cell subset sorted from them (not recorded which). The clonotype was recovered from an adult woman who had mild COVID-19 (a few samples of this study predate the infection). Cell type and time point are not known.

CDR3 DNA sequence: TGTGCCAGCCGGGACCTCGGGTTGGACACTGAAGCTTTCTTT. Its protein is CASRDLGLDTEAFF. This chain joins TRBV19 and TRBJ1-1; tentative D call: TRBD1 (5 bases). Germline lookup yields CDR1 LNHDA and CDR2 SQIVND (reference sequence). This CDR3 spans 14 amino acids. V lost 9 bases and J lost 3, with 17 bases in between.